Each of the 11 T cell receptor beta chains below was sequenced from the same sample in a study of blood T cell repertoires in COVID-19. Libraries were prepared by immunoSEQ multiplex PCR; TCRdb keeps only in-frame clonotypes and omits some of them. The sample gives roughly 90,000 clones, about four fifths of which show up once; more than 2% is in the top ten. Sequences were obtained from peripheral blood. The source of these receptors is a woman in her 70s with acute or convalescent COVID-19.

The genes are TRBV4-1 and TRBJ1-4, with D maybe TRBD1 (5 bases). Between the trimmed V and J ends, which lost 0 bases and 7 bases, there was a span of 15 bases. Germline CDR1 reads MGHRA; CDR2 reads YSYEKL. The CDR3 is 16 residues long. CDR3 nucleotide sequence: TGCGCCAGCAGCCAAGATTCGTCCGGGGGAACTGAAAAACTGTTTTTT. Translation: CASSQDSSGGTEKLFF.

This clone was seen only once. This chain uses TRBV14 with TRBJ2-1; 9 positions agree with TRBD2. The germline CDR1 and CDR2 sequences are SGHDN and FVKESK. CDR3 size: 16 residues. V lost 0 bases and J lost 4; bases outside the gene matches: 4. CDR3 loop: CASSQDPTSGYNEQFF. DNA for the CDR3: TGTGCCAGCAGCCAAGATCCGACTAGCGGTTACAATGAGCAGTTCTTC.

The chain employs TRBV18 and TRBJ1-4; D uncertain. Germline V gives CDR1 KGHSH, CDR2 LQKENI. The length of the CDR3 is 16 residues. Trimming cost V 2 bases and J 8 bases, with 18 bases left between them. The CDR3, as DNA: TGTGCCAGCTCACCAAACAGTGGGAGTGCGGAAGAAAAACTGTTTTTT. Its translation is CASSPNSGSAEEKLFF.

The CDR3 sequence is CASSFQGVSYEQYF. CDR3 DNA sequence: TGTGCCAGCAGTTTCCAGGGGGTCTCCTACGAGCAGTACTTC. J is TRBJ2-7 and V is TRBV6-5; 7 bases agree with TRBD1. Trimming removed 4 bases from V and 0 bases from J; junction bases left unmatched: 3. The germline gives CDR1 MNHEY, CDR2 SVGAGI. The CDR3 is 14 amino acids.

On this clone: One end of the junction is discordant with germline, which a read error may explain. CDR3 loop: CASSISRDQPQHF. CDR3 nucleotides: TGTGCCAGCAGTATATCCAGGGATCAGCCCCAGCATTTT. The chain employs TRBV27 and TRBJ1-5; tentative D call: TRBD1 (5 bases). The germline V gene has CDR1 MNHEY and CDR2 SMNVEV (reference sequence). The CDR3 is made up of 13 amino acids.

This chain joins TRBV11-3 and TRBJ1-1; D is ambiguous. This CDR3 has 11 residues. CDR1 and CDR2 (germline): SGHNT, YENEEA. Between the trimmed V and J ends, which lost 6 bases and 3 bases, there was a span of 5 bases. The CDR3 DNA sequence: TGTGCCAGCAGTATCTACACTGAAGCTTTCTTT. It translates to CASSIYTEAFF.

The rearrangement uses TRBV19 and TRBJ1-5, with D possibly matching TRBD1 (5 bases). CDR1 LNHDA and CDR2 SQIVND come from the germline V gene (reference sequence). V was trimmed by 5 bases and J by 2 bases, leaving 13 bases between them. The CDR3 runs to 15 residues. This CDR3 is CASSPGSRGNQPQHF. The CDR3 DNA reads TGTGCCAGTAGTCCCGGCAGCAGGGGCAATCAGCCCCAGCATTTT.

In the case of this clone: The sample holds other DNA sequences that translate to the same CDR3. This sequence joins TRBV2 and TRBJ1-2; no reliable D call. CDR3 length: 13 amino acids. Trimming shortened V by 2 bases and J by 2 bases, and 6 bases separated the two germline ends. Looked up from germline, CDR1 is SNHLY and CDR2 is FYNNEI. The CDR3 region has the DNA TGTGCCAGCAGTGAATCAGTGAACTATGGCTACACCTTC. This sequence encodes CASSESVNYGYTF.

This rearrangement joins TRBV9 to TRBJ1-3; a possible D gene is TRBD1 (5 bases). Germline values: CDR1 SGDLS, CDR2 YYNGEE. V was trimmed by 2 bases and J by 2 bases, leaving 14 bases between them. This CDR3 has 16 amino acids. The CDR3, as DNA: TGTGCCAGCAGCGTGGGACTGACGACGACTGGAAACACCATATATTTT. As protein: CASSVGLTTTGNTIYF.

In this sample, this clone turned up once. V is TRBV7-9 and J is TRBJ2-2; maybe TRBD1 (5 bases). Germline assignment: CDR1 SEHNR and CDR2 FQNEAQ (reference sequence). This CDR3 spans 14 amino acids. V was shortened by 2 bases and J by 4 bases, with 8 bases between the two germline ends. CDR3 amino acids: CASSLRGPTGELFF. Here the CDR3 DNA reads TGTGCCAGCAGCTTAAGGGGCCCCACCGGGGAGCTGTTTTTT.

Regarding this clone: This specimen includes other DNA sequences encoding the same CDR3. V and J are TRBV7-3 and TRBJ2-2; D is uncertain. Germline CDR1 is SGHTA and CDR2 is FQGTGA. The V and J ends lost 4 bases and 5 bases respectively, with 5 bases between them. CDR3 length: 12 amino acids. The CDR3 nucleotides read TGTGCCAGCAGCTCTTATACCGGGGAGCTGTTTTTT. It yields the protein CASSSYTGELFF.